This passage covers 21 T cell receptor beta chains from one sample sequenced in a study of blood T cells in healthy people across ages. Next came a second PCR, run for roughly 6 to 11 cycles, which used a sample-barcoded 5' primer along with a J-beta primer mix. TCRdb re-analysed the 5' RACE reads in MiXCR, keeping a single row per CDR3 protein. There are approximately 850,000 distinct CDR3 sequences in the sample; roughly 64% occur only once, and around 22% lies in the top ten. The sequenced material came from blood. The receptors here all came from a man in his thirties or forties in good health.

V is TRBV11-1 and J is TRBJ2-3, with D perhaps given as TRBD1 or TRBD2 (5 bases each). Germline CDR1 reads SGHAT; CDR2 reads FQDESV (reference sequence). V was shortened by 8 bases and J by 0 bases, with 15 bases between the two germline ends. The CDR3 runs 15 residues. The CDR3 DNA reads as TGTGCCAGCGGGGCTCGAGCGGCGAGCACAGATACGCAGTATTTT. Its protein is CASGARAASTDTQYF.

The CDR3 DNA is TGCAGTGCTCCTACTGGAGCGGGTGACCTCTACGAGCAGTACTTC. Translated: CSAPTGAGDLYEQYF. This chain connects TRBV20-1 to TRBJ2-4; the D gene is possibly TRBD2 (6 bases). Matching the DNA end better, TRBJ2-7 makes the J call doubtful. The CDR3 contains 15 residues. The V gene's germline CDR1 is DFQATT and CDR2 SNEGSKA (reference sequence).

The rearrangement uses TRBV7-2 and TRBJ2-1, with D possibly TRBD1 on 5 matching bases. V was clipped by 11 bases and J by 0 bases, with 14 bases between them. Germline V gene data show CDR1 as SGHTA and CDR2 as FQGNSA. This CDR3 has 14 residues. CDR3: CAGQARSSYNEQFF. Written as DNA, the CDR3 is TGTGCCGGACAAGCGAGGAGCTCCTACAATGAGCAGTTCTTC.

This sequence joins TRBV6-1 and TRBJ1-1; 8 nucleotides line up with TRBD1. V was pared by 1 base and J by 6 bases, with 4 bases of the junction left unmatched. This CDR3 region has 14 residues. The V gene's germline CDR1 is MNHNS and CDR2 SASEGT. Here the CDR3 DNA reads TGTGCCAGCAGTGAAGATCAGGGGGCCGCTGAAGCTTTCTTT. Residues: CASSEDQGAAEAFF.

The chain recombines TRBV7-2 with TRBJ2-3; 14 bases map to TRBD2. Trimming removed 5 bases from V and 7 bases from J; junction bases left unmatched: 5. The CDR3 sequence is 15 residues long. Germline V gene lookup returns CDR1 SGHTA and CDR2 FQGNSA. The CDR3 DNA reads as TGTGCCAGCAGCCAGACTAGCGGGAGGGAGTATACGCAGTATTTT. This sequence encodes CASSQTSGREYTQYF.

This clonotype was found many times. The chain carries TRBV7-2 and TRBJ2-7; 7 bases match TRBD1. The CDR3 covers 15 residues. Per germline, CDR1 SGHTA and CDR2 FQGNSA. The V and J ends lost 8 bases and 0 bases, in that order; junction bases with no gene match: 10. This chain's CDR3 is CASDGGQASSYEQYF. The CDR3 nucleotides read TGTGCCAGCGATGGTGGACAGGCAAGCTCCTACGAGCAGTACTTC.

This chain uses TRBV4-2 with TRBJ1-4; no definite D call. CDR3 size: 15 residues. Deletions cut 4 bases from V and 3 bases from J, with 12 bases between. The germline V gene encodes CDR1 LGHNA and CDR2 YNFKEQ. The CDR3 reads CASSPRTASNEKLFF. The CDR3 nucleotides are TGTGCCAGCAGCCCCCGGACGGCTTCTAATGAAAAACTGTTTTTT.

The chain couples TRBV28 to TRBJ2-1; 11 bases are shared with TRBD2. Germline trimming cut 10 bases from V and 10 bases from J; bases unmatched to any gene: 9. This CDR3 comprises 13 residues. Germline V gives CDR1 MDHEN, CDR2 SYDVKM. CDR3 loop: CATKGLAESEQFF. In DNA form, the CDR3 reads TGTGCCACCAAGGGACTAGCGGAATCCGAGCAGTTCTTC.

This chain joins TRBV12-3 or TRBV12-4 and TRBJ2-1, with 8 bases fitting TRBD1. Germline trimming cut 7 bases from V and 2 bases from J; bases unmatched to any gene: 4. The CDR3 sequence is 14 residues long. The CDR3 sequence: CASNDRGPYNEQFF. The DNA for the CDR3 is TGTGCCAGCAATGACAGGGGACCCTACAATGAGCAGTTCTTC.

This clonotype was seen more than once but under ten times. The chain is built from TRBV10-3 and TRBJ2-5; possibly TRBD1 for D (6 bases). This CDR3 region has 14 residues. The V gene's germline CDR1 is ENHRY and CDR2 SYGVKD. Trimming shortened V by 3 bases and J by 4 bases, and 12 bases separated the two germline ends. CDR3 region: CAISDKQGIETQYF. The DNA of the CDR3 is TGTGCCATCAGTGATAAACAGGGAATAGAGACCCAGTACTTC.

The V and J genes are TRBV10-3 and TRBJ2-1; D ambiguous. Germline V CDR1 and CDR2: ENHRY, SYGVKD. The CDR3 totals 13 residues. V lost 2 bases and J lost 9, with 11 bases in between. The CDR3 loop is CAISETRTGEQFF. The CDR3 DNA sequence: TGTGCCATCAGTGAGACGAGGACGGGTGAGCAGTTCTTC.

This clonotype was counted only a few times. This rearrangement joins TRBV12-3 or TRBV12-4 to TRBJ1-2; perhaps TRBD1 as D (5 bases). V shed 6 bases and J shed 2 bases, with 16 bases lying between them. This CDR3 is 15 amino acids long. The CDR3 spells CASSPLRTKNYGYTF. The CDR3 DNA is TGTGCCAGCAGCCCTCTAAGGACAAAGAACTATGGCTACACCTTC.

This clonotype was seen a single time. Written as DNA, the CDR3 is TGCAGTGCTAGAGTCGTGCAAGGGACCCCATACGAGCAGTACTTC. This sequence encodes CSARVVQGTPYEQYF. J is TRBJ2-7 and V is TRBV20-1; D is perhaps TRBD1 or TRBD2 (5 bases each). This CDR3 spans 15 amino acids. V lost 1 base and J lost 4, with 17 bases in between. Germline V gives CDR1 DFQATT, CDR2 SNEGSKA (reference sequence).

The chain combines TRBV9 with TRBJ2-3, with 8 bases identical to TRBD2. Looked up from germline, CDR1 is SGDLS and CDR2 is YYNGEE. This CDR3 spans 14 amino acids. Trimming cost V 1 base and J 8 bases; bases outside gene matches: 6. The CDR3 reads CASSVNPSGLTQYF. DNA of the CDR3: TGTGCCAGCAGCGTAAATCCTAGCGGGCTTACGCAGTATTTT.

This clonotype was observed a few times. The rearrangement joins TRBV29-1 to TRBJ2-1; TRBD2 might be the D (6 bases). Germline V CDR1 and CDR2: SQVTM, ANQGSEA. This CDR3 spans 16 amino acids. V gave up 0 bases and J gave up 6 bases, with 18 bases separating them. The CDR3 is CSVEDGATGVVNEQFF. The DNA of the CDR3 is TGCAGCGTTGAAGATGGGGCGACGGGGGTCGTCAATGAGCAGTTCTTC.

The chain recombines TRBV20-1 with TRBJ2-5, with D maybe TRBD2 (7 bases). This CDR3 is built from 15 residues. Germline V gene data show CDR1 as DFQATT and CDR2 as SNEGSKA (reference sequence). The V end lost 0 bases, the J end lost 6 bases, and 17 bases lay between the germline ends. The CDR3 nucleotides are TGCAGTGCTAGAGATTACAGGGAGGGCGGACAGACCCAGTACTTC. Translating gives CSARDYREGGQTQYF.

The chain recombines TRBV10-2 with TRBJ2-1; TRBD2 agrees at 12 bases. The CDR3 is 17 residues long. Germline CDR1 is WSHSY and CDR2 is SAAADI. Trimming cost V 0 bases and J 7 bases; bases outside gene matches: 7. The CDR3 DNA follows: TGCGCCAGCAGTGAGTCGACGGTTACTAGCGGGAGGAATGAGCAGTTCTTC. Protein: CASSESTVTSGRNEQFF.

V gene TRBV7-9 combines with J gene TRBJ1-1; maybe TRBD1 (5 bases). Germline values: CDR1 SEHNR, CDR2 FQNEAQ (reference sequence). There are 12 residues in the CDR3. With 7 bases removed from V and 5 bases from J, the gap between germline ends came to 11 bases. CDR3 region: CASIGGRTEAFF. CDR3 DNA: TGTGCCAGCATCGGGGGTAGAACTGAAGCTTTCTTT.

This chain uses TRBV4-3 with TRBJ2-1; D is possibly TRBD2 (6 bases). The germline CDR1 and CDR2 sequences are LGHNA and YSLEER. The V and J ends lost 0 bases and 8 bases respectively, with 20 bases between them. The CDR3 is 17 amino acids. The CDR3 nucleotides read TGCGCCAGCAGCCAAGAATCCCGATCGGGAGATAAAGATGAGCAGTTCTTC. Its translation is CASSQESRSGDKDEQFF.

The V gene is TRBV12-3 or TRBV12-4, the J gene TRBJ1-6; possible D gene TRBD1, 5 bases. V lost 5 bases to trimming and J lost 13 bases, with 18 bases between them. The length of the CDR3 is 14 residues. The CDR3 loop reads CASSVRDWDFPLHF. The CDR3, as DNA: TGTGCCAGCAGTGTCCGGGACTGGGATTTCCCCCTCCACTTT.

This clonotype appeared a few times. This sequence joins TRBV4-1 and TRBJ1-6; 8 bases fit TRBD1. The germline V gene has CDR1 MGHRA and CDR2 YSYEKL. The ends lost 1 base at V and 9 bases at J; junction bases unmatched: 5. The CDR3 extends over 15 amino acids. The DNA of the CDR3 is TGCGCCAGCAGCCAAGCGGGACAGGTGACTTCACCCCTCCACTTT. Its protein product is CASSQAGQVTSPLHF.